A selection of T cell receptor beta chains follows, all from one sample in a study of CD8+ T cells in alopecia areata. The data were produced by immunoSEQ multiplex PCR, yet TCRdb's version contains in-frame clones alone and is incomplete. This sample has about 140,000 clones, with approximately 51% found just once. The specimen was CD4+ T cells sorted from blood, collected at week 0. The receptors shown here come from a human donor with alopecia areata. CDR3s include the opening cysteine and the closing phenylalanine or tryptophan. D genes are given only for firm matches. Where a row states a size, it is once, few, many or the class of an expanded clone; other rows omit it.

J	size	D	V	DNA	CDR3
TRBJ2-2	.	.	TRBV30	TGTGCCTGGAGTGGCGCGGGAACCGGGGAGCTGTTTTTT	CAWSGAGTGELFF
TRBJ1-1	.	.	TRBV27	TGTGCCAGCAGACCCCAGGTGAACACTGAAGCTTTCTTT	CASRPQVNTEAFF
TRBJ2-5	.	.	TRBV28	TGTGCCAGCAGTTTACGGGGAAGTGGGGAGACCCAGTACTTC	CASSLRGSGETQYF
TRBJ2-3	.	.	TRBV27	TGTGCCAGCAGTTTAGGTGGACTAAGTACGGACACGCAGTATTTT	CASSLGGLSTDTQYF
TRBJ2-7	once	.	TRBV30	TGTGCCTGGAGTGCACTGTATGGCGCGCAGTACTTC	CAWSALYGAQYF
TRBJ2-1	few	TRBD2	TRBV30	TGTGCCTGGAGGGGACTAGGCGGTGAGCAGTTCTTC	CAWRGLGGEQFF
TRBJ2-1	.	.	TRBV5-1	TGCGCCAGCAGCGTAGCGGTCTCCTACAATGAGCAGTTCTTC	CASSVAVSYNEQFF
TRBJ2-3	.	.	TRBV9	TGTGCCAGCAGCGTGGGGACCGGAGATACGCAGTATTTT	CASSVGTGDTQYF
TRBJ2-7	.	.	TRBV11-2	TGTGCCAGCAGCTTAGTTCTGTTGGAGCAGTACTTC	CASSLVLLEQYF
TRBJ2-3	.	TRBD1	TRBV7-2	TGTGCCAGCAGCTTAACACAGGGGACACTCACAGATACGCAGTATTTT	CASSLTQGTLTDTQYF
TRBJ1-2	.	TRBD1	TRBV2	TGTGCCAGCAGACCCGACAGGGGGGGAGGCTACACCTTC	CASRPDRGGGYTF
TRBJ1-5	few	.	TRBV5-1	TGCGCCAGCAGCTTGACAACAGGGAGTTTGCAGCCCCAGCATTTT	CASSLTTGSLQPQHF
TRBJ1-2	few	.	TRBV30	TGTGCCTGGAGTTCCCGGACCTATGGCTACACCTTC	CAWSSRTYGYTF
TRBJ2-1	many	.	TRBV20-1	TGCAGTGCTAGGGAGAATGAGCAGTTCTTC	CSARENEQFF
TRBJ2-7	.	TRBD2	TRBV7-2	TGTGCCAGCAGCTTATTGGGTCTAGCGGGCTACGAGCAGTACTTC	CASSLLGLAGYEQYF
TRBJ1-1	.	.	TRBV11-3	TGTGCCAGCAGCCTCAACTTCTACACTGAAGCTTTCTTT	CASSLNFYTEAFF
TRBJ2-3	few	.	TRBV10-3	TGTGCCATCAGACTGGTTAGCACAGATACGCAGTATTTT	CAIRLVSTDTQYF
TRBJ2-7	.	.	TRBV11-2	TGTGCCAGCAGCTCCGGGGGTACTAACTCCTACGAGCAGTACTTC	CASSSGGTNSYEQYF
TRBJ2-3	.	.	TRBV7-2	TGTGCCAGCAGCTTACTAGGGCTGGGAGATACGCAGTATTTT	CASSLLGLGDTQYF
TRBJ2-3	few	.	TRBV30	TGTGCCTGGAGTGTTCGTAGACGGATGACAGATACGCAGTATTTT	CAWSVRRRMTDTQYF
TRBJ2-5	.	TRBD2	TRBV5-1	TGCGCCAGCAGCCCCGGGACTAGCGCTCAAGAGACCCAGTACTTC	CASSPGTSAQETQYF
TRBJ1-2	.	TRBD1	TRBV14	TGTGCCAGCAGCCAAGATCTGACAGGGAATGGCTACACCTTC	CASSQDLTGNGYTF
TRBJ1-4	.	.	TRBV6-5	TGTGCCAGCAGTTACTCGGGGGCCTCGAGAGAAAAACTGTTTTTT	CASSYSGASREKLFF
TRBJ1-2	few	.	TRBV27	TGTGCCAGCATAGGGACCCACAGGGTTAAGTATGGCTACACCTTC	CASIGTHRVKYGYTF
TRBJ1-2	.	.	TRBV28	TGTGCCAGCACCCCGTCAGGGTTATATGGCTACACCTTC	CASTPSGLYGYTF
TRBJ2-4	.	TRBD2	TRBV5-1	TGCGCCAGCAGCTTGGTGGCTAGCGGGAGAGGTAACATTCAGTACTTC	CASSLVASGRGNIQYF
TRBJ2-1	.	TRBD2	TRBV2	TGTGCCAGCACCCCCGGGACTAGCGGGAGGACGAATGAGCAGTTCTTC	CASTPGTSGRTNEQFF
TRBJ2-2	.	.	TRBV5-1	TGCGCCAGCAGCTTGAACACCGGGGAGCTGTTTTTT	CASSLNTGELFF
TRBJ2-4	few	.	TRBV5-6	TGTGCCAGCAGCCGGATAGGTCAGGTCGGGAACATTCAGTACTTC	CASSRIGQVGNIQYF
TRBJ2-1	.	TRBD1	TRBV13	TGTGCCAGCAGCATAGGACAGGGAGTGGGCAATGAGCAGTTCTTC	CASSIGQGVGNEQFF